This T cell receptor (beta chain) was recovered during a study of blood T cell repertoires in COVID-19. Turning to the study itself: Donors in the United States, Italy and Spain gave samples during acute or convalescent COVID-19.

Authors' analysis steps: Counts of nucleated cells, estimated from reference gene primer amplification, were obtained. Some clones are missing from TCRdb's copy, which holds only in-frame ones; the method was immunoSEQ multiplex PCR. The V and J calls and the clone size are those of that table, but D and trimming were determined from the DNA. The repertoire includes hundreds of thousands of clones, around nine tenths of them detected once, and roughly 1.3% sits in the top ten. The sequenced material came from peripheral blood. This receptor was taken from a man in his sixties or seventies with acute or convalescent COVID-19.

This CDR3 is CASSLRFGQVRSYEQYF. DNA for the CDR3: TGTGCCAGCAGCTTACGGTTTGGACAGGTCCGCTCCTACGAGCAGTACTTC. The chain employs TRBV11-2 and TRBJ2-7; the match to TRBD1 covers 7 bases. The germline V gene encodes CDR1 SGHAT and CDR2 FQNNGV. Trimming removed 2 bases from V and 0 bases from J; junction bases left unmatched: 10. The CDR3 spans 17 residues.